One T cell receptor (beta chain) is described in this entry. Assay used: immunoSEQ multiplex PCR; TCRdb lists only in-frame clones, some missing. The profile shows 150,000 to 200,000 clones, 85% to 90% of them singletons. This entry comes from a study of blood T cell repertoires in COVID-19. Germline V CDR1 and CDR2: MNHEY, SMNVEV (reference sequence). The CDR3 has 17 amino acids. The V gene lost 5 bases and the J gene lost 1 base, with 20 bases spanning the gap. Sequencing was carried out using peripheral blood. This rearrangement joins TRBV27 to TRBJ1-2; perhaps TRBD1 as D (5 bases). The sequence came from a man between 60 and 75 years old with COVID-19, enrolled during active disease. DNA for the CDR3: TGTGCCAGCAGTCCCGACAGTCTTAAAGGCAGTAACTATGGCTACACCTTC. Its translation is CASSPDSLKGSNYGYTF.